This T cell receptor (beta chain) was profiled in a study of regulatory T cells in long-lasting Graves disease. The CDR3 consists of 13 residues. Trimming left V 3 bases short and J 9 bases short, with 14 bases between. Germline V gives CDR1 KGHSH, CDR2 LQKENI. Building of the TCR beta libraries involved iRepertoire HTBI primers and Arm-PCR of CDR3 regions. TCRdb ran MiXCR on the multiplex PCR reads and lists one entry per CDR3 protein. Here the sample spans about 420,000 distinct CDR3 sequences, roughly a quarter being singletons. The time point is: persistent/refractory GD, antithyroid drugs over 5 years with positive TRAb. PBMC-extracted RNA yielded the TCR library. This clonotype turned up a few times.

The chain has TRBV18 and TRBJ1-2, with D perhaps TRBD1 (5 bases). The sequencing used peripheral blood mononuclear cells (PBMCs), collected when the disease was refractory, from a patient treated with antithyroid drugs. The TCR was taken from a female donor with Graves disease. CDR3 DNA: TGTGCCAGCTCACCCGGGGGGGGAGTTCGCTACACCTTC. Its translation is CASSPGGGVRYTF.